Below, 10 T cell receptor beta chains from the same sample are listed, as sequenced in a study of cytomegalovirus exposure and HLA in healthy donors. It was with 60 Vbeta and 13 Jbeta primers that the PCR ran. The method was immunoSEQ multiplex PCR; TCRdb's version includes in-frame clones alone and lacks a portion of them. The sample includes roughly 150,000 clones, 82% seen only once; the top ten take 2% to 3%. The sequencing input was PBMCs. The receptors stem from a male donor in good health and CMV-seronegative.

The V call is TRBV18, the J call TRBJ2-7; D might be TRBD1 (5 bases). CDR3 length: 14 residues. Between the trimmed V and J ends, which lost 2 bases and 4 bases, there was a span of 12 bases. The germline gives CDR1 KGHSH, CDR2 LQKENI. CDR3 sequence: CASSPDRQLYEQYF. The CDR3 region has the DNA TGTGCCAGCTCACCAGACAGACAATTATACGAGCAGTACTTC.

A word on this clone: A junction boundary mismatches the germline segment, possibly from a read error. V and J are TRBV7-9 and TRBJ2-7; D perhaps matches TRBD1 (6 bases). CDR3 size: 16 residues. Germline CDR1 reads SEHNR; CDR2 reads FQNEAQ (reference sequence). The CDR3 DNA follows: TGTTCCAGCAGCGACTCCCAGGGGCGAAATGAGGACGAGCAGTACTTC. Its translation is CSSSDSQGRNEDEQYF.

This clone is a singleton in its sample. J is TRBJ2-5 and V is TRBV19; 8 nucleotides line up with TRBD2. CDR1 and CDR2 (germline): LNHDA, SQIVND (reference sequence). The CDR3 loop spans 12 amino acids. CDR3 nucleotides: TGTGCTACGGGGGGGGGCCAAGAGACCCAGTACTTC. Protein product: CATGGGQETQYF. Supplemented by reference TRBV19 and TRBJ2-5, the full variable domain reads DGGITQSPKYLFRKEGQNVTLSCEQNLNHDAMYWYRQDPGQGLRLIYYSQIVNDFQKGDIAEGYSVSREKKESFPLTVTSAQKNPTAFYLCATGGGQETQYFGPGTRLLVL.

The chain uses TRBV27 and TRBJ2-7; TRBD2 is a possible D gene (6 bases). Germline CDR1 is MNHEY and CDR2 is SMNVEV (reference sequence). Trimming stripped 6 bases from V and 2 bases from J, with 14 bases between. This CDR3 region has 14 residues. The CDR3 region has the DNA TGTGCCAGCAGCCTAATAGGACTAACCTACGAGCAGTACTTC. Translating it yields CASSLIGLTYEQYF.

This chain joins TRBV30 and TRBJ1-3; possibly TRBD1 for D (6 bases). The V and J ends lost 4 bases and 2 bases respectively, with 18 bases between them. Germline-derived CDR1 and CDR2 are GTSNPN and SVGIG (reference sequence). The CDR3 contains 16 residues. The chain's CDR3 is CAWTRGGGHTGNTIYF. CDR3 in DNA: TGTGCCTGGACCCGTGGGGGGGGGCATACTGGAAACACCATATATTTT. Filled out from reference TRBV30 and TRBJ1-3, the complete variable domain reads SQTIHQWPATLVQPVGSPLSLECTVEGTSNPNLYWYRQAAGRGLQLLFYSVGIGQISSEVPQNLSASRPQDRQFILSSKKLLLSDSGFYLCAWTRGGGHTGNTIYFGEGSWLTVV.

V usage is TRBV4-1 and J usage is TRBJ2-2; 7 bases are a match to TRBD2. V was clipped by 3 bases and J by 4 bases; unmatched bases: 5. Per the germline V gene, CDR1 is MGHRA and CDR2 is YSYEKL. The CDR3 extends over 15 amino acids. The CDR3 DNA reads as TGCGCCAGCAGCCACCCCCCTAGCGGCACCGGGGAGCTGTTTTTT. Translation gives CASSHPPSGTGELFF.

The V and J genes are TRBV12-5 and TRBJ2-1; TRBD2 agrees at 7 bases. With 7 bases clipped from V and 13 bases from J, the junction kept 7 bases outside the gene matches. This CDR3 has 11 residues. Germline-derived CDR1 and CDR2 are LGHNT and FRNRAP. DNA of the CDR3: TGTGCTAGTGCCCCGGGACTACTTCAGTTCTTC. Encoded protein: CASAPGLLQFF.

The chain recombines TRBV5-8 with TRBJ2-1; 8 bases line up with TRBD2. Looked up from germline, CDR1 is SGHTS and CDR2 is YDEGEE. This CDR3 is built from 15 residues. With V trimmed by 0 bases and J by 3 bases, 2 bases remained unmatched. CDR3: CASSLGLASYNEQFF. As DNA, the CDR3 is TGTGCCAGCAGCTTGGGACTAGCGAGCTACAATGAGCAGTTCTTC.

This chain links TRBV5-1 with TRBJ2-7; TRBD1 matches at 9 bases. Germline V gives CDR1 SGHRS, CDR2 YFSETQ. Germline trimming cut 7 bases from V and 4 bases from J; bases unmatched to any gene: 9. This CDR3 is built from 14 residues. The CDR3 DNA sequence: TGCGCCAGCGCCCCCGACAGGGGGACTTACGAGCAGTACTTC. Translation gives CASAPDRGTYEQYF.

This clone is a singleton in its sample. The V gene is TRBV7-9, the J gene TRBJ2-5; the D gene is possibly TRBD1 (6 bases). The J call is in doubt because the DNA end fits TRBJ2-7 better. Looked up from germline, CDR1 is SEHNR and CDR2 is FQNEAQ (reference sequence). The CDR3 is 15 residues long. DNA for the CDR3: TGTGCCAGCAGCTCCCCTACAGGGTTGACCTACGAGCAGTACTTC. Amino acids: CASSSPTGLTYEQYF.